This T cell receptor beta chain comes out of a study of CD8 T cells in ankylosing spondylitis. Quantitative barcoded 5'-RACE was used to prepare TCR beta libraries. From the 5' RACE reads, TCRdb called clonotypes with MiXCR, one entry per CDR3 protein. The sample has around 770,000 distinct CDR3 sequences, 19% seen once. Study results and caveats: Eight highly homologous variants formed a TCR beta motif that appeared characteristic of ankylosing spondylitis blood.

This clonotype was picked up a small number of times. Its target is not known. Looked up from germline, CDR1 is SGHDT and CDR2 is YYEEEE. The CDR3 has 15 amino acids. The V and J ends lost 4 bases and 4 bases, in that order; junction bases with no gene match: 6. The TCR originated in a male donor with ankylosing spondylitis. The chain joins TRBV5-6 to TRBJ2-3; 10 bases agree with TRBD1. The sequenced sample was blood, either unsorted or a sorted T cell fraction (not recorded which). The CDR3 spells CASSRTGQGPDTQYF. The CDR3 DNA is TGTGCCAGCAGCCGAACGGGACAGGGGCCAGATACGCAGTATTTT.